Shown below are 30 T cell receptor beta chains from a single sample sequenced in a study of shared clonotypes between healthy human individuals. It was CD45RO-negative cells, positively selected for CCR7, that made up naive CD8 cells, with terminally differentiated effector memory CD45RA+ cells excluded. Profiled with immunoSEQ multiplex PCR; TCRdb holds only in-frame clones, not every one. The data contain about 1,800,000 clones, roughly 94% of them singletons. Sequenced input: naive CD8+ T cells sorted from blood. Source of these receptors: a man younger than 35 in good health.

CDR3 sequence reads: CASSPGANYGYTF. CDR3 sequence (DNA): TGTGCCAGCAGCCCCGGGGCCAACTATGGCTACACCTTC. V and J are TRBV7-8 and TRBJ1-2; maybe TRBD1 (5 bases). The CDR3 contains 13 residues. Trimming took off 5 bases at V and 2 bases at J, with 9 bases between the two ends. Germline CDR1 SGHVS, CDR2 FQNEAQ.

The table lists this clone with a count of one. The chain employs TRBV6-1 and TRBJ1-2; D is unresolved. Germline V lookup: CDR1 MNHNS, CDR2 SASEGT. This CDR3 is built from 15 residues. The V gene lost 6 bases and the J gene lost 7 bases, with 21 bases spanning the gap. CDR3 protein: CASRGDTFRLLGYTF. Written as DNA, the CDR3 is TGTGCCAGCAGGGGCGACACCTTTCGTCTTCTTGGCTACACCTTC.

This clone came up once. The chain recombines TRBV11-3 with TRBJ2-1; D uncertain. Germline V gives CDR1 SGHNT, CDR2 YENEEA. The CDR3 consists of 13 residues. V was clipped by 2 bases and J by 1 base, with 3 bases between them. Here the CDR3 DNA reads TGTGCCAGCAGCTTATATTCCTACAATGAGCAGTTCTTC. Amino acids: CASSLYSYNEQFF.

The J gene is TRBJ2-4, the V gene TRBV4-1, with D unclear. Germline CDR1 reads MGHRA; CDR2 reads YSYEKL. Trimming left V 0 bases short and J 6 bases short, with 12 bases between. This CDR3 spans 15 amino acids. CDR3 DNA sequence: TGCGCCAGCAGCCAAGATCCTACGCCAGGAAACATTCAGTACTTC. Translated, it gives CASSQDPTPGNIQYF.

This chain uses TRBV6-1 with TRBJ1-2, with D perhaps TRBD1 (6 bases). The CDR3 length is 14 residues. Trimming took 6 bases from V and 3 from J, leaving 14 bases between them. Germline V gives CDR1 MNHNS, CDR2 SASEGT. CDR3 sequence: CASSLGQLYYGYTF. CDR3 DNA: TGTGCCAGCAGCCTAGGACAGTTGTACTATGGCTACACCTTC.

The rearrangement uses TRBV6-5 and TRBJ1-1; TRBD1 aligns across 7 bases. This CDR3 is 15 amino acids long. Germline V gives CDR1 MNHEY, CDR2 SVGAGI. Trimming removed 5 bases from V and 2 bases from J; junction bases left unmatched: 8. The CDR3 nucleotides read TGTGCCAGCAGTCGAACAGGGGAAGGAAACACTGAAGCTTTCTTT. Its protein is CASSRTGEGNTEAFF.

The chain is built from TRBV28 and TRBJ2-7; possible D gene TRBD1, 6 bases. V was cut by 4 bases and J by 5 bases, with 21 bases left in between. This CDR3 comprises 16 residues. CDR1 MDHEN and CDR2 SYDVKM come from the germline V gene. CDR3 amino acids: CASSSHTTTGLDEQYF. The CDR3 bases are TGTGCCAGCAGTTCCCATACGACAACAGGGCTGGACGAGCAGTACTTC.

This clone occurred a few times. V gene TRBV29-1 combines with J gene TRBJ1-1; possible D gene TRBD1, 6 bases. Deletions cut 6 bases from V and 4 bases from J, with 9 bases between. From germline, CDR1 is SQVTM and CDR2 ANQGSEA. CDR3 length: 11 amino acids. This CDR3 reads CSVQGTTEAFF. CDR3 bases: TGCAGCGTACAGGGTACCACTGAAGCTTTCTTT.

The chain employs TRBV11-2 and TRBJ1-5, with D perhaps TRBD1 (5 bases). CDR3 size: 15 residues. With 2 bases removed from V and 4 bases from J, the gap between germline ends came to 12 bases. Germline V CDR1 and CDR2: SGHAT, FQNNGV. The CDR3 spells CASSLSGDLNQPQHF. The CDR3 DNA sequence: TGTGCCAGCAGCTTAAGCGGGGACTTAAATCAGCCCCAGCATTTT.

The gene calls are TRBV6-1 and TRBJ2-5, with 13 bases aligning to TRBD2. The CDR3 has 15 residues. Trimming removed 8 bases from V and 5 bases from J; junction bases left unmatched: 8. Germline CDR1 MNHNS, CDR2 SASEGT. CDR3 in amino acids: CASRTSGGAWETQYF. CDR3 in DNA: TGTGCCAGCCGCACTAGCGGGGGGGCATGGGAGACCCAGTACTTC.

CDR3 nucleotides: TGCGCCAGCAGCCAGACCTACTCAGACTACACCTTC. Its translation: CASSQTYSDYTF. The chain combines TRBV4-1 with TRBJ1-2; no clear D. Germline V CDR1 and CDR2: MGHRA, YSYEKL. Trimming took 3 bases from V and 10 from J, leaving 12 bases between them. The CDR3 contains 12 residues.

V and J are TRBV6-6 and TRBJ2-5; 7 positions agree with TRBD1. V was pared by 4 bases and J by 4 bases, with 6 bases of the junction left unmatched. The CDR3 length is 14 residues. Looked up from germline, CDR1 is MNHNY and CDR2 is SVGAGI (reference sequence). The CDR3 DNA reads TGTGCCAGCAGTTCCTTACAGGGGAGAGAGACCCAGTACTTC. Encoded protein: CASSSLQGRETQYF.

This clone was recorded once. The rearrangement joins TRBV6-5 to TRBJ1-2, with 7 bases aligning to TRBD1. V shed 0 bases and J 4 bases; nucleotides not matched to a gene: 5. CDR3 length equals 15 residues. Germline V gives CDR1 MNHEY, CDR2 SVGAGI. The CDR3 DNA follows: TGTGCCAGCAGTTACTCGATCGGGGACAGCTATGGCTACACCTTC. It encodes CASSYSIGDSYGYTF.

This chain connects TRBV6-5 to TRBJ1-2; tentative D call: TRBD1 (5 bases). Trimming cost V 5 bases and J 8 bases, with 15 bases left between them. The germline V gene has CDR1 MNHEY and CDR2 SVGAGI. CDR3 length: 13 amino acids. In DNA form, the CDR3 reads TGTGCCAGCAGTCCCGGGACGAAAAAAGGCTACACCTTC. Residues: CASSPGTKKGYTF.

The V gene is TRBV2, the J gene TRBJ2-5; D remains ambiguous. The CDR3 contains 15 residues. CDR1 is SNHLY, CDR2 FYNNEI, per germline. Trimming took 3 bases from V and 0 from J, leaving 11 bases between them. The CDR3 protein is CASSDTSKNQETQYF. DNA for the CDR3: TGTGCCAGCAGTGATACCTCGAAAAACCAAGAGACCCAGTACTTC.

This clone has a single count. In DNA form, the CDR3 reads TGTGCCACCGGGCAGGGATTTACCTACGAGCAGTACTTC. Translating it yields CATGQGFTYEQYF. The V call is TRBV25-1, the J call TRBJ2-7; D may be TRBD1 (5 bases). In germline, CDR1 is MGHDK, CDR2 SYGVNS. V shed 10 bases and J shed 2 bases, with 15 bases lying between them. The CDR3 contains 13 residues.

The rearrangement joins TRBV7-2 to TRBJ2-2, with D tentatively TRBD2 (6 bases). V gave up 1 base and J gave up 3 bases, with 12 bases separating them. Germline CDR1 reads SGHTA; CDR2 reads FQGNSA. The CDR3 totals 16 residues. CDR3 protein: CASSLVGGADTGELFF. CDR3 bases: TGTGCCAGCAGCTTAGTAGGCGGGGCGGACACCGGGGAGCTGTTTTTT.

The genes are TRBV6-1 and TRBJ2-2, with D tentatively TRBD2 (6 bases). Germline values: CDR1 MNHNS, CDR2 SASEGT. Trimming left V 7 bases short and J 7 bases short, with 13 bases between. This CDR3 comprises 13 residues. CDR3 amino acids: CASTTWGVGELFF. The CDR3 coding sequence is TGTGCCAGCACCACCTGGGGGGTCGGGGAGCTGTTTTTT.

The chain links TRBV27 to TRBJ1-5; D is perhaps TRBD1 (6 bases). V lost 6 bases and J 3 bases, leaving 12 bases between the germline ends. The V gene's germline CDR1 is MNHEY and CDR2 SMNVEV (reference sequence). This CDR3 region has 14 residues. Written as DNA, the CDR3 is TGTGCCAGCAGAGACGGGGGCATCAATCAGCCCCAGCATTTT. It encodes CASRDGGINQPQHF.

The chain couples TRBV29-1 to TRBJ1-2, with D unresolved. In germline, CDR1 is SQVTM, CDR2 ANQGSEA. The CDR3 contains 11 residues. V was pared by 5 bases and J by 3 bases, with 7 bases between. For the CDR3, the DNA is TGCAGCGTTCACAGCGACTATGGCTACACCTTC. It yields the protein CSVHSDYGYTF.

The chain is built from TRBV7-2 and TRBJ2-7; D not certain. In germline, CDR1 is SGHTA, CDR2 FQGNSA. Trimming cost V 5 bases and J 3 bases, with 14 bases left between them. The CDR3 runs 14 residues. The CDR3: CASSRPEVIYEQYF. The CDR3 DNA sequence: TGTGCCAGCAGCCGCCCAGAGGTAATCTACGAGCAGTACTTC. Full variable domain (remainder filled in from reference TRBV7-2 and TRBJ2-7): GAGVSQSPSNKVTEKGKDVELRCDPISGHTALYWYRQSLGQGLEFLIYFQGNSAPDKSGLPSDRFSAERTGGSVSTLTIQRTQQEDSAVYLCASSRPEVIYEQYFGPGTRLTVT.

This sequence joins TRBV15 and TRBJ1-1, with a tentative D call TRBD1 (6 bases). The CDR3 length is 16 residues. The V gene lost 3 bases and the J gene lost 2 bases, with 16 bases spanning the gap. From germline, CDR1 is LNHNV and CDR2 YYDKDF (reference sequence). Here the CDR3 DNA reads TGTGCCACCAGCAGCGAGGACAGCCCCCTTAACACTGAAGCTTTCTTT. Translation: CATSSEDSPLNTEAFF.

This clone came up once. Other DNA sequences in the same sample also yield this CDR3. This chain uses TRBV6-5 with TRBJ2-1, with D perhaps being TRBD1 or TRBD2 (5 bases each). This CDR3 comprises 12 residues. The V gene's germline CDR1 is MNHEY and CDR2 SVGAGI. The germline V and J ends were trimmed by 6 bases and 10 bases, with 13 bases remaining between them. The CDR3 coding sequence is TGTGCCAGCAGCCCAGGGACCGCGGAGCAGTTCTTC. This codes for CASSPGTAEQFF.

The chain combines TRBV13 with TRBJ1-2, with D unclear. The CDR3 spans 17 residues. CDR1 PRHDT and CDR2 FYEKMQ come from the germline V gene (reference sequence). Trimming removed 0 bases from V and 2 bases from J, with 16 bases in between. The CDR3 DNA sequence: TGTGCCAGCAGCTTAGGAGCTCTGGACGGTCCGAACTATGGCTACACCTTC. Translation gives CASSLGALDGPNYGYTF.

The chain couples TRBV9 to TRBJ2-7; D perhaps matches TRBD2 (6 bases). Between the trimmed V and J ends, which lost 0 bases and 2 bases, there was a span of 15 bases. Per the germline V gene, CDR1 is SGDLS and CDR2 is YYNGEE. CDR3 length equals 16 residues. CDR3 amino acids: CASSVEPSGLTYEQYF. DNA of the CDR3: TGTGCCAGCAGCGTAGAACCCAGCGGGTTAACCTACGAGCAGTACTTC.

This clone has only a few counts. This sample includes further DNA sequences coding for the same CDR3. The rearrangement links TRBV19 to TRBJ1-5; possible D gene TRBD1, 6 bases. Per germline, CDR1 LNHDA and CDR2 SQIVND (reference sequence). The CDR3 length is 14 residues. V lost 3 bases to trimming and J lost 6 bases, with 12 bases between them. DNA of the CDR3: TGTGCCAGTAGTATTGCGCAGGGGTTTCAGCCCCAGCATTTT. This sequence encodes CASSIAQGFQPQHF.

This rearrangement joins TRBV28 to TRBJ2-1; 7 bases fit TRBD1. V shed 4 bases and J 4 bases; nucleotides not matched to a gene: 10. Looked up from germline, CDR1 is MDHEN and CDR2 is SYDVKM. The CDR3 is 16 residues long. The CDR3 loop is CASSSPREGQYNEQFF. The CDR3 DNA sequence: TGTGCCAGCAGTTCACCCCGTGAGGGACAGTACAATGAGCAGTTCTTC.

In the case of this clone: Other DNA sequences from this sample encode an identical CDR3 as well. The CDR3 protein is CASSLDSRSGNTIYF. The CDR3 DNA reads TGCGCCAGCAGCCTGGACAGTCGCTCTGGAAACACCATATATTTT. The genes are TRBV5-1 and TRBJ1-3; weak D call: TRBD1 (6 bases). CDR1 is SGHRS and CDR2 is YFSETQ in the germline V gene. The V gene lost 4 bases and the J gene lost 0 bases, with 11 bases spanning the gap. The CDR3 has 15 residues.

The V gene is TRBV30, the J gene TRBJ1-4; D is unclear. This CDR3 spans 14 amino acids. The V gene lost 2 bases and the J gene lost 8 bases, with 15 bases spanning the gap. In germline, CDR1 is GTSNPN, CDR2 SVGIG (reference sequence). The CDR3, as DNA: TGTGCCTGGAGTCGAGTAGGGTTCGCCGAAAAACTGTTTTTT. Protein product: CAWSRVGFAEKLFF.

As to this clone: Other nucleotide sequences in the sample specify the same CDR3. This rearrangement joins TRBV27 to TRBJ1-1; D possibly corresponds to TRBD1 (6 bases). V was trimmed by 2 bases and J by 5 bases, leaving 9 bases between them. The CDR3 extends over 13 amino acids. Germline-derived CDR1 and CDR2 are MNHEY and SMNVEV (reference sequence). Written as DNA, the CDR3 is TGTGCCAGCAGTTTAGGGGGCGTTACTGAAGCTTTCTTT. As protein: CASSLGGVTEAFF.